This T cell receptor (beta chain) was recovered during a study of blood T cell repertoires in COVID-19. Donors were grouped by their self-reported clinical history. Before they entered the study, exposed participants had met a COVID-19 case within 2 weeks. Germline assignment: CDR1 SGHRS and CDR2 YFSETQ. V shed 3 bases and J 2 bases; nucleotides not matched to a gene: 7. This CDR3 contains 17 residues. Measured with immunoSEQ multiplex PCR; TCRdb has only the in-frame clones, and not every one. Of roughly 58,000 clones detected, roughly 70% appear once; the ten largest clones hold about half. The source of this sequence is a woman between 55 and 75 years old who had been exposed to COVID-19. The specimen was PBMCs or T cells enriched from blood (not recorded which). The chain carries TRBV5-1 and TRBJ2-2; 10 positions agree with TRBD2. CDR3 region: CASSYIAGGTNTGELFF. DNA of the CDR3: TGCGCCAGCAGCTACATAGCGGGGGGCACTAACACCGGGGAGCTGTTTTTT. Using reference TRBV5-1 and TRBJ2-2 for the parts outside the CDR3, the full variable domain is KAGVTQTPRYLIKTRGQQVTLSCSPISGHRSVSWYQQTPGQGLQFLFEYFSETQRNKGNFPGRFSGRQFSNSRSEMNVSTLELGDSALYLCASSYIAGGTNTGELFFGEGSRLTVL.